This entry is about one T cell receptor (beta chain). This clone was found once. Its target antigen remains unknown. No per-base quality is available; no much larger clone lies one base away. This sample stems from a study of blood T cell repertoires in COVID-19 (dated by TCRdb to the early 2020s). Study-level background: Collaborator samples came from the United States, Italy and Spain and covered acute and convalescent phases of COVID-19. Where available, HLA class I and class II types were obtained from metadata supplied by the sample provider rather than from assay-based typing. The dataset comprised deeply sampled blood TCRbeta repertoires from subjects exposed to, actively infected with, or recovered from COVID-19. Samples came from the ongoing ImmuneRACE study (first 160 participants) plus 1,254 subjects from 6 global collaborators. The material from the prospective study consisted of cDNA or gDNA derived from T cells, B-cell-depleted T cells, or PBMCs. A de-identified subject ID, COVID-19 status, age in years and sex were almost always included in the sample metadata. The repertoires were made available in a free public database intended to serve as a resource for research on the immune response to SARS-CoV-2. Points the paper makes about the study in general: The amount of clinical and demographic metadata varied by source and participant and was provided uncurated.

The collaborating institutions used their own protocols to collect whole blood in K2EDTA tubes. For TCRbeta analysis, collaborators shipped samples in one of three forms: frozen whole blood, isolated PBMCs, or DNA extracted from either of those sample types. TCRbeta CDR3 regions were amplified from genomic DNA by means of the immunoSEQ Assay, a bias-controlled multiplex PCR. The source study handled its data this way. Nucleated cell counts per sample were estimated from amplification of reference gene primers within the assay. To quantify the absolute abundance of each unique TCRbeta CDR3 rearrangement, sequence reads were collapsed and filtered. For each sample, productive Simpson clonality was calculated as the square root of Simpson's diversity index across productive rearrangements. The clones in this table, taken by TCRdb from immuneACCESS, are in-frame only. Not every clone is retained; where verified, under half of the shortfall comes from an unresolved V gene, and the cause of the rest is unknown. The V and J calls and clone size are taken from that table; D and trimming were inferred from the DNA. The sample yields 150,000 or so clones; 80% to 90% were counted once. In total, the top ten clones hold around 14% of the sample.

Trimming removed 1 base from V and 7 bases from J; the gene matches leave 7 bases unexplained. The CDR3 spans 15 residues, from the cysteine through the phenylalanine. Of the read, only the CDR3 DNA is kept; its 45 bases are in frame from base 1. CDR1 LGHDT and CDR2 YNNKEL are derived from the germline V gene (reference sequence). This sequence uses TRBV3-1 (or the pseudogene TRBV3-2) and TRBJ1-5; 7 bases in between match TRBD1. Sequences were obtained from peripheral blood. The TCR originated in a woman in her 40s with acute or convalescent COVID-19. The CDR3 amino acid sequence is: CASSQGDRLYQPQHF. The sequenced DNA: TGTGCCAGCAGCCAAGGGGACAGACTTTACCAGCCCCAGCATTTT.